This T cell receptor beta chain was captured in a study of cytomegalovirus exposure and HLA in healthy donors. About the study: In a previous analysis, 110 million or so unique TCR beta sequences were found from 150 million to 200 million T cells.

Overall study results and limits: As immune exposure information, only CMV serostatus was available.

For this clone: What it binds is not known.

PCR used 60 Vbeta primers and 13 Jbeta primers. TCRdb keeps only in-frame clones here, not all; method: immunoSEQ multiplex PCR. Of approximately 150,000 clones listed, around 83% are singletons. The germline V gene encodes CDR1 MNHEY and CDR2 SVGAGI. The V gene end was trimmed by 6 bases and the J gene end by 4 bases; junction bases not matched to a gene: 5. The CDR3 loop spans 14 amino acids. Participants comprised healthy donors of bone marrow. The clonotype was recovered from a man aged 50-59 years in good health and CMV-seropositive. The chain recombines TRBV6-5 with TRBJ2-2, with 7 bases aligning to TRBD2. The sequenced sample consisted of PBMCs. CDR3 sequence reads: CASRVERGTGELFF. CDR3 bases: TGTGCCAGCAGAGTCGAGCGGGGCACCGGGGAGCTGTTTTTT.